The entry that follows covers one TCR beta chain sequence. What it binds is not known. Per individual sample, 95,000 to 100,000 TCR templates were assayed. Generated by immunoSEQ multiplex PCR, the TCRdb table keeps only in-frame clones and is missing some. The repertoire consists of 50,000 to 70,000 clones, with around 96% occurring once and the leading ten covering 0.08% to 0.1%. The CDR3 covers 13 residues. CDR1 SGHRS and CDR2 YFSETQ come from the germline V gene. The germline V and J ends were trimmed by 3 bases and 3 bases, with 7 bases remaining between them. This sample was included in a study of siplizumab effects on memory and regulatory T cells. Whole-study findings and limits: The majority of clones, roughly 80-95% of proliferating CD4+ or CD8+ clones, lacked an assignable naive or memory phenotype. Sequences below about 10^-5 frequency were poorly captured, limiting mapping of alloreactive clones. Greater diversity than memory cells seemed evident in naive T cells, which also appeared to be major alloresponse contributors.

This clonotype originated in a human donor in good health. The chain employs TRBV5-1 and TRBJ2-1; D ambiguous. The sample comprised naive CD8+ T cells sorted from blood. The DNA for the CDR3 is TGCGCCAGCAGCTGGACGGGCTACAATGAGCAGTTCTTC. Encoded protein: CASSWTGYNEQFF.